The clone carrying this T cell receptor (beta chain) was observed at least ten times. Time point noted: newly diagnosed GD, antithyroid drugs for less than 3 months. The TCR library was made from RNA extracted from PBMCs. The CDR3 has 15 residues. The V segment lost 3 bases and the J segment 3 bases; nucleotides outside the gene matches: 5. iRepertoire HTBI primers and Arm-PCR of CDR3 regions built TCR beta libraries. In TCRdb, the multiplex PCR reads were re-called with MiXCR into one record per CDR3 protein. Counted here are some 500,000 distinct CDR3 sequences, less than 15% occurring once; the ten biggest clones make up about 9.1%. The data originate from a study of regulatory T cells in long-lasting Graves disease. Turning to the study itself: The study enrolled newly diagnosed Graves' patients on antithyroid drugs under 3 months.

These records were also assigned to another study, of T cells in Graves' hyperthyroidism and ophthalmopathy. Per that paper: The primer set for the first-round RT-PCR of the TCR CDR3 was HTBI. Peripheral blood also featured most of the thyroid clonotypes expanded above 0.001. Onset of ophthalmopathy came a median approximately 6 months after the model predicted it.

The clonotype comes from a man aged 25 to 45 with Graves disease. Sequencing used peripheral blood mononuclear cells (PBMCs), obtained at new diagnosis, from a patient treated with antithyroid drugs. The rearrangement joins TRBV12-3 or TRBV12-4 to TRBJ2-1; 7 bases are a match to TRBD2. CDR3 sequence: CASSLTWEGYNEQFF. For the CDR3, the DNA is TGTGCCAGCAGTTTGACCTGGGAGGGCTACAATGAGCAGTTCTTC.